The 15 T cell receptor beta chains reported below all come from one sample, sequenced in a study of response to subunit inactivated influenza vaccine. MiXCR, run by TCRdb on the RT-PCR reads, gives a single entry per CDR3 protein. The sample carries some 800,000 distinct CDR3 sequences, approximately 21% recorded once. The sequenced sample was PBMCs from blood, obtained roughly 5 days after vaccination. The receptors come from a man aged 45-65 years who received an inactivated influenza vaccine.

Ten or more counts support this clonotype. The chain carries TRBV20-1 and TRBJ1-5; D may be TRBD1 (6 bases). The V gene's germline CDR1 is DFQATT and CDR2 SNEGSKA (reference sequence). The V end was cut by 2 bases, the J end by 7 bases, with 9 bases between. The CDR3 sequence is 12 residues long. The CDR3 protein is CSARSGQQPQHF. For the CDR3, the DNA is TGCAGTGCTAGATCCGGACAGCAGCCCCAGCATTTT.

This chain links TRBV20-1 with TRBJ2-3; tentatively, D is TRBD1 or TRBD2 (5 bases each). This CDR3 has 13 amino acids. V was pared by 1 base and J by 4 bases, with 9 bases between. In germline, CDR1 is DFQATT, CDR2 SNEGSKA (reference sequence). The CDR3 DNA follows: TGCAGTGCTAGAGTTAGAGGGGCAGATACGCAGTATTTT. The encoded protein is CSARVRGADTQYF.

This clonotype came up a few times. The chain employs TRBV12-3 or TRBV12-4 and TRBJ2-1, with a tentative D call TRBD2 (7 bases). Trimming took off 4 bases at V and 4 bases at J, with 14 bases between the two ends. This CDR3 spans 15 amino acids. Here the CDR3 reads CASSYGGHSYNEQFF. The DNA of the CDR3 is TGTGCCAGCAGTTACGGGGGGCATTCGTACAATGAGCAGTTCTTC.

This chain links TRBV6-5 with TRBJ2-5; D ambiguous. The V gene's germline CDR1 is MNHEY and CDR2 SVGAGI. The V and J ends lost 0 bases and 0 bases respectively, with 8 bases between them. The CDR3 extends over 15 amino acids. Here the CDR3 DNA reads TGTGCCAGCAGTTACTCGCGGCGGAACCAAGAGACCCAGTACTTC. It codes for CASSYSRRNQETQYF.

The chain recombines TRBV5-1 with TRBJ1-4; D might be TRBD1 (5 bases). The V end lost 5 bases, the J end lost 5 bases, and 13 bases lay between the germline ends. The CDR3 runs 14 residues. Germline values: CDR1 SGHRS, CDR2 YFSETQ. The CDR3 region is CASSEGVANEKLFF. CDR3 sequence (DNA): TGCGCCAGCAGTGAAGGGGTAGCAAATGAAAAACTGTTTTTT.

This clonotype was seen a few times. The CDR3: CASSLARARGTDTQYF. The DNA for the CDR3 is TGTGCCAGCAGCCTGGCGAGGGCCAGAGGGACAGATACGCAGTATTTT. The chain joins TRBV7-8 to TRBJ2-3, with a weak D call TRBD2 (5 bases). Per the germline V gene, CDR1 is SGHVS and CDR2 is FQNEAQ. Trimming took off 5 bases at V and 3 bases at J, with 18 bases between the two ends. The length of the CDR3 is 16 residues. Combining the CDR3 with reference TRBV7-8 and TRBJ2-3 gives the whole variable domain GAGVSQSPRYKVAKRGQDVALRCDPISGHVSLFWYQQALGQGPEFLTYFQNEAQLDKSGLPSDRFFAERPEGSVSTLKIQRTQQEDSAVYLCASSLARARGTDTQYFGPGTRLTVL.

The chain employs TRBV12-3 or TRBV12-4 and TRBJ2-4; 8 nucleotides agree with TRBD1. There are 16 residues in the CDR3. After removal of 6 bases from V and 2 bases from J, the junction contained 9 bases not matched to a gene. CDR3 region: CASRKSGGATKNIQYF. The CDR3 region has the DNA TGTGCCAGCAGAAAATCAGGGGGCGCGACCAAAAACATTCAGTACTTC.

This rearrangement joins TRBV30 to TRBJ2-1; D is perhaps TRBD2 (5 bases). The CDR3 is 14 amino acids. Trimming took off 1 base at V and 0 bases at J, with 7 bases between the two ends. Per germline, CDR1 GTSNPN and CDR2 SVGIG (reference sequence). The chain's CDR3 is CAWSAGSSYNEQFF. The CDR3 DNA reads TGTGCCTGGAGTGCGGGAAGCTCCTACAATGAGCAGTTCTTC.

This clonotype came up a few times. This rearrangement joins TRBV6-5 to TRBJ2-2; D is unresolved. V lost 2 bases and J lost 1, with 11 bases in between. Germline V gives CDR1 MNHEY, CDR2 SVGAGI. The CDR3 has 16 residues. The chain's CDR3 is CASSYALSGNTGELFF. As DNA, the CDR3 is TGTGCCAGCAGTTACGCTCTCTCCGGGAACACCGGGGAGCTGTTTTTT.

There are a few counts of this clonotype. The chain combines TRBV7-2 with TRBJ2-6, with TRBD2 matching 11 bases. The CDR3 sequence is 17 residues long. The germline V gene encodes CDR1 SGHTA and CDR2 FQGNSA. Trimming took 4 bases from V and 1 from J; bases not matched to a gene: 3. CDR3 DNA sequence: TGTGCCAGCAGCTCCAGACTAGCGGGGTCTGGGGCCAACGTCCTGACTTTC. It is translated as CASSSRLAGSGANVLTF.

This clonotype occurred a few times. This chain links TRBV20-1 with TRBJ2-3; D tentatively reads TRBD1 or TRBD2 (5 bases each). Germline loops: CDR1 DFQATT, CDR2 SNEGSKA (reference sequence). The V gene lost 0 bases and the J gene lost 1 base, with 14 bases spanning the gap. The CDR3 covers 16 residues. CDR3 sequence reads: CSARDQGRLCTDTQYF. The CDR3, as DNA: TGCAGTGCTAGAGATCAGGGACGGCTTTGCACAGATACGCAGTATTTT.

In this sample, this clonotype turned up a few times. The chain joins TRBV12-3 or TRBV12-4 to TRBJ2-2; TRBD1 might be the D (5 bases). Trimming stripped 1 base from V and 0 bases from J, with 9 bases between. The CDR3 totals 16 residues. CDR3 bases: TGTGCCAGCAGTTTAGAGGGGTATTCGAACACCGGGGAGCTGTTTTTT. Its protein product is CASSLEGYSNTGELFF.

This clonotype has just a few counts. The rearrangement uses TRBV4-3 and TRBJ1-1; TRBD1 matches at 9 bases. The CDR3 has 17 residues. CDR1 is LGHNA and CDR2 is YSLEER in the germline V gene. V shed 0 bases and J 1 base; nucleotides not matched to a gene: 6. CDR3 residues: CASSQDLTGGGNTEAFF. Written as DNA, the CDR3 is TGCGCCAGCAGCCAAGATTTGACAGGGGGGGGGAACACTGAAGCTTTCTTT.

The CDR3 spells CASSADGMNTEAFF. The CDR3 DNA reads TGCGCCAGCAGCGCGGACGGTATGAACACTGAAGCTTTCTTT. J is TRBJ1-1 and V is TRBV5-1; D remains ambiguous. CDR3 size: 14 residues. V gave up 4 bases and J gave up 0 bases, with 10 bases separating them. The germline CDR1 and CDR2 sequences are SGHRS and YFSETQ.

J is TRBJ2-3 and V is TRBV15; TRBD1 matches at 7 bases. Germline V gene data show CDR1 as LNHNV and CDR2 as YYDKDF (reference sequence). Trimming removed 8 bases from V and 2 bases from J; junction bases left unmatched: 7. The CDR3 runs to 14 residues. The CDR3 coding sequence is TGTGCCACCTCTTCAGAGGGGGCCACAGATACGCAGTATTTT. It codes for CATSSEGATDTQYF.